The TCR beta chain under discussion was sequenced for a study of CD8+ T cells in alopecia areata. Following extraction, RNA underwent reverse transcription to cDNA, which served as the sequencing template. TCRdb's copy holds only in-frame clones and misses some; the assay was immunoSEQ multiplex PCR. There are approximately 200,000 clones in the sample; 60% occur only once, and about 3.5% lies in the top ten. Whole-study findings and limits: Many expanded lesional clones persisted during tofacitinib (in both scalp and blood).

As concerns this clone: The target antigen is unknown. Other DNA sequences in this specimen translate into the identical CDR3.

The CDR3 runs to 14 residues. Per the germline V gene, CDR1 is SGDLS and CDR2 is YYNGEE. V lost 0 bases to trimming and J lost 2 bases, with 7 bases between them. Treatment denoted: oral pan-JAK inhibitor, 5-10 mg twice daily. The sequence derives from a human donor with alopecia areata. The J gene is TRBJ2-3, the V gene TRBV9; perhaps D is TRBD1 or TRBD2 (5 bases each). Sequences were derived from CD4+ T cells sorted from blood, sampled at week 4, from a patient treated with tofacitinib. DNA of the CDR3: TGTGCCAGCAGCGTAGGAGGGGACACAGATACGCAGTATTTT. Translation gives CASSVGGDTDTQYF. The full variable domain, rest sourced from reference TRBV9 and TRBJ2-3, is DSGVTQTPKHLITATGQRVTLRCSPRSGDLSVYWYQQSLDQGLQFLIQYYNGEERAKGNILERFSAQQFPDLHSELNLSSLELGDSALYFCASSVGGDTDTQYFGPGTRLTVL.